What follows are 17 T cell receptor beta chains derived from one specimen sequenced in a study of shared clonotypes between healthy human individuals. The method was immunoSEQ multiplex PCR; TCRdb's version includes in-frame clones alone and lacks a portion of them. Among around 990,000 clones listed, 70% to 80% were seen once. Material: memory CD4+ T cells from PBMCs. Subset specified: CD45RA-negative fraction. The receptors originated from a man aged 18 to 29 in good health. Some clones in this sample may be carry-over from other donors' samples.

The chain has TRBV19 and TRBJ2-7, with 12 bases matching TRBD2. V shed 3 bases and J 6 bases; nucleotides not matched to a gene: 15. The CDR3 is made up of 18 amino acids. In germline, CDR1 is LNHDA, CDR2 SQIVND (reference sequence). The CDR3 loop reads CASSISWDLAGGKREQYF. In DNA form, the CDR3 reads TGTGCCAGTAGTATTTCGTGGGACCTAGCGGGAGGGAAACGCGAGCAGTACTTC.

This chain uses TRBV5-1 with TRBJ2-2; 8 nucleotides match TRBD1. The J segment lost 6 bases and the V segment lost 4 bases, leaving 8 bases of the junction unmatched. The CDR3 has 15 amino acids. Germline V gene lookup returns CDR1 SGHRS and CDR2 YFSETQ. The CDR3 DNA sequence: TGCGCCAGCAGCCCCCCCGTGACAGGGGCCGGGGAGCTGTTTTTT. Translating it yields CASSPPVTGAGELFF.

The V call is TRBV7-8, the J call TRBJ2-1, with TRBD1 matching 9 bases. Unmatched junction bases numbered 3, after V lost 4 bases and J lost 5 bases. Per germline, CDR1 SGHVS and CDR2 FQNEAQ. The CDR3 totals 14 residues. The CDR3 bases are TGTGCCAGCAGCTCCAGGGACAGGGACAATGAGCAGTTCTTC. Protein: CASSSRDRDNEQFF. The complete variable domain, with remaining parts taken from reference TRBV7-8 and TRBJ2-1, reads GAGVSQSPRYKVAKRGQDVALRCDPISGHVSLFWYQQALGQGPEFLTYFQNEAQLDKSGLPSDRFFAERPEGSVSTLKIQRTQQEDSAVYLCASSSRDRDNEQFFGPGTRLTVL.

The V call is TRBV5-1, the J call TRBJ2-5; 7 bases fit TRBD1. J was trimmed by 0 bases and V by 6 bases; bases with no gene match: 5. Germline CDR1 and CDR2: SGHRS and YFSETQ. The CDR3 totals 14 residues. The CDR3 loop is CASNTGTDQETQYF. In DNA, the CDR3 is TGCGCCAGCAATACCGGGACAGACCAAGAGACCCAGTACTTC.

The V call is TRBV5-1, the J call TRBJ2-5, with 7 bases identical to TRBD2. CDR3 size: 15 residues. With 4 bases clipped from V and 5 bases from J, the junction kept 11 bases outside the gene matches. Germline lookup yields CDR1 SGHRS and CDR2 YFSETQ. The CDR3 here is CASSPLAGVVETQYF. The CDR3 coding sequence is TGCGCCAGCAGCCCGCTGGCGGGAGTCGTGGAGACCCAGTACTTC.

The chain couples TRBV7-9 to TRBJ2-5; D gene uncertain. The CDR3 totals 16 residues. The V and J ends lost 5 bases and 5 bases respectively, with 21 bases between them. Germline V gene sequence: CDR1 SEHNR, CDR2 FQNEAQ (reference sequence). CDR3 bases: TGTGCCAGCAGCCACTTCCGAGCGTCTACAACGGAGACCCAGTACTTC. Encoded protein: CASSHFRASTTETQYF.

The chain is built from TRBV28 and TRBJ1-2, with D perhaps matching TRBD1 (6 bases). Looked up from germline, CDR1 is MDHEN and CDR2 is SYDVKM. The CDR3 totals 13 residues. V was trimmed by 2 bases and J by 5 bases, leaving 9 bases between them. The chain's CDR3 is CASSLRTEYGYTF. The CDR3 DNA reads as TGTGCCAGCAGTTTAAGGACAGAGTATGGCTACACCTTC.

The chain employs TRBV27 and TRBJ2-7; D ambiguous. Germline CDR1 MNHEY, CDR2 SMNVEV (reference sequence). CDR3 length equals 12 residues. V lost 8 bases and J 7 bases, leaving 15 bases between the germline ends. Here the CDR3 reads CASGRYLVEQYF. The DNA of the CDR3 is TGTGCCAGCGGGCGCTACCTTGTTGAGCAGTACTTC.

The chain employs TRBV2 and TRBJ1-1, with D possibly matching TRBD1 (6 bases). The CDR3 sequence is 14 residues long. Trimming cost V 8 bases and J 5 bases, with 18 bases left between them. Germline CDR1 SNHLY, CDR2 FYNNEI. Here the CDR3 reads CASHSQGVGTEAFF. The CDR3 bases are TGTGCCAGCCATTCACAGGGAGTGGGAACTGAAGCTTTCTTT.

In the case of this clone: No DNA is shown, since the ends of the CDR3 on it are uncertain; the CDR3 is the one TCRdb lists. The J gene is TRBJ1-5, the V gene TRBV21-1; TRBD1 is the table's D call and was not checked against the DNA. TRBV21-1 is reported as a pseudogene. The CDR3 spans 19 amino acids, including both terminal residues. The chain's CDR3 is CASSKVGAGAQYSNQPQHF.

In the case of this clone: This specimen includes other DNA sequences encoding the same CDR3. The rearrangement links TRBV5-1 to TRBJ2-5, with 7 nucleotides matching TRBD1. CDR1 is SGHRS, CDR2 YFSETQ, per germline. The CDR3 is 14 residues long. With 4 bases clipped from V and 4 bases from J, the junction kept 7 bases outside the gene matches. The CDR3 sequence: CASSPRQGRETQYF. DNA of the CDR3: TGCGCCAGCAGCCCCAGACAGGGTCGAGAGACCCAGTACTTC.

V usage is TRBV7-3 and J usage is TRBJ2-1; 13 nucleotides match TRBD2. The V and J ends lost 5 bases and 9 bases, in that order; junction bases with no gene match: 7. The CDR3 consists of 15 residues. Germline V gives CDR1 SGHTA, CDR2 FQGTGA. In nucleotides, the CDR3 is TGTGCCAGCAGCCTGACTAGCGGGAGGCGTGTTGAGCAGTTCTTC. This translates into CASSLTSGRRVEQFF.

This rearrangement joins TRBV27 to TRBJ2-5, with D possibly being TRBD2 (7 bases). Between the trimmed V and J ends, which lost 8 bases and 2 bases, there was a span of 18 bases. There are 15 residues in the CDR3. Germline-derived CDR1 and CDR2 are MNHEY and SMNVEV (reference sequence). The CDR3 region is CASQRGGRVQETQYF. The CDR3, as DNA: TGTGCCAGCCAACGCGGGGGCCGCGTTCAAGAGACCCAGTACTTC.

In DNA form, the CDR3 reads TGTGCCAGCAGCGGCAACCAAGAGACCCAGTACTTC. Protein product: CASSGNQETQYF. The gene calls are TRBV7-7 and TRBJ2-5; D is undetermined. The CDR3 is 12 residues long. V lost 5 bases and J lost 0, with 4 bases in between. Looked up from germline, CDR1 is SSHAT and CDR2 is FNYEAQ (reference sequence). Filled out from reference TRBV7-7 and TRBJ2-5, the complete variable domain reads GAGVSQSPRYKVTKRGQDVTLRCDPISSHATLYWYQQALGQGPEFLTYFNYEAQPDKSGLPSDRFSAERPEGSISTLTIQRTEQRDSAMYRCASSGNQETQYFGPGTRLLVL.

The chain couples TRBV6-1 to TRBJ1-1, with 7 nucleotides matching TRBD1. There are 13 residues in the CDR3. Germline V gene lookup returns CDR1 MNHNS and CDR2 SASEGT. Trimming cost V 8 bases and J 4 bases; bases outside gene matches: 7. As DNA, the CDR3 is TGTGCCAGCTTTAACAGGGGTAGCACTGAAGCTTTCTTT. It translates to CASFNRGSTEAFF.

CDR3 region: CASSVGDVPQQYF. DNA for the CDR3: TGTGCCAGCAGCGTAGGGGACGTCCCTCAGCAGTACTTC. This chain connects TRBV9 to TRBJ2-7; TRBD1 or TRBD2 may be the D gene (5 bases each). The germline V gene encodes CDR1 SGDLS and CDR2 YYNGEE. CDR3 size: 13 residues. The V and J ends lost 0 bases and 8 bases respectively, with 12 bases between them.

V and J are TRBV6-1 and TRBJ1-5; 10 nucleotides align to TRBD1. V shed 3 bases and J 4 bases; nucleotides not matched to a gene: 6. The CDR3 spans 16 residues. The germline V gene has CDR1 MNHNS and CDR2 SASEGT. The DNA of the CDR3 is TGTGCCAGCAGTGAGCACCCGGGACAGGGGAATCAGCCCCAGCATTTT. It codes for CASSEHPGQGNQPQHF.